This T cell receptor beta chain was identified during a study of cytomegalovirus exposure and HLA in healthy donors. This CDR3 region has 17 residues. Trimming took off 0 bases at V and 5 bases at J, with 20 bases between the two ends. The germline V gene encodes CDR1 SGHDT and CDR2 YYEEEE. Both 60 Vbeta primers and 13 Jbeta primers went into the PCR. The data were produced by immunoSEQ multiplex PCR, yet TCRdb's version contains in-frame clones alone and is incomplete. Counted here are about 120,000 clones, 83% occurring once; the ten biggest clones make up approximately 3.6%. The sample was PBMCs. The chain recombines TRBV5-6 with TRBJ1-2, with TRBD1 as a possible D gene (5 bases). This clonotype was sampled from a woman aged 40 to 49 in good health and CMV-seropositive. Here the CDR3 reads CASSLESVGRGVYGYTF. DNA of the CDR3: TGTGCCAGCAGCTTGGAATCCGTGGGGAGGGGCGTATATGGCTACACCTTC.